These 14 T cell receptor beta chains were sequenced from one sample in a study of shared clonotypes between healthy human individuals. Profiling relied on immunoSEQ multiplex PCR, and the TCRdb table lists in-frame clones only, not all of them. Of 2,100,000 or so clones listed, approximately 95% are singletons. The sample comprised naive CD4+ T cells sorted from blood. The subset denotes: CD45RA+ positively selected. The receptors were sampled from a man aged 18 to 30 in good health.

V usage is TRBV29-1 and J usage is TRBJ2-5, with 11 bases identical to TRBD2. V dropped 6 bases and J dropped 2; count of bases not matched to a gene: 8. The CDR3 covers 15 residues. Germline V gene sequence: CDR1 SQVTM, CDR2 ANQGSEA. CDR3: CSVQRLAGLQETQYF. DNA of the CDR3: TGCAGCGTCCAACGACTAGCGGGGTTGCAAGAGACCCAGTACTTC.

V and J are TRBV5-1 and TRBJ2-7; maybe TRBD1 (6 bases). With 0 bases removed from V and 7 bases from J, the gap between germline ends came to 17 bases. This CDR3 spans 15 amino acids. Germline lookup yields CDR1 SGHRS and CDR2 YFSETQ. For the CDR3, the DNA is TGCGCCAGCAGCTTGGCCGGGCAGGGGCTAGGGGAGCAGTACTTC. Protein product: CASSLAGQGLGEQYF.

This chain links TRBV25-1 with TRBJ2-7, with 9 bases fitting TRBD1. CDR1 is MGHDK, CDR2 SYGVNS, per germline. This CDR3 spans 15 amino acids. V gave up 4 bases and J gave up 6 bases; unmatched junction bases: 10. CDR3 coding DNA: TGTGCCAGCAGTGCCTCCGGGACAGGGCTTCGCGAGCAGTACTTC. It codes for CASSASGTGLREQYF.

This chain uses TRBV7-9 with TRBJ2-2, with TRBD2 matching 13 bases. Trimming took 1 base from V and 2 from J; bases not matched to a gene: 1. The CDR3 covers 17 residues. Germline V gene sequence: CDR1 SEHNR, CDR2 FQNEAQ (reference sequence). The CDR3 here is CASSLGTSGGNTGELFF. The DNA of the CDR3 is TGTGCCAGCAGCTTAGGGACTAGCGGGGGTAACACCGGGGAGCTGTTTTTT.

This chain links TRBV6-4 with TRBJ1-1; 7 bases fit TRBD1. CDR1 and CDR2 from the germline V gene are MRHNA and SNTAGT. V lost 0 bases, J lost 8 bases, and 6 bases stayed unmatched. This CDR3 spans 14 amino acids. The CDR3 sequence is CASSDSDDREEAFF. CDR3 bases: TGTGCCAGCAGTGACTCTGATGACAGGGAGGAAGCTTTCTTT.

The rearrangement joins TRBV11-3 to TRBJ1-1; 8 bases align to TRBD1. The CDR3 loop spans 14 amino acids. Germline CDR1 is SGHNT and CDR2 is YENEEA. Unmatched junction bases numbered 4, after V lost 4 bases and J lost 3 bases. The CDR3 sequence: CASSSQGVDTEAFF. The CDR3 DNA is TGTGCCAGCAGCTCACAGGGGGTAGACACTGAAGCTTTCTTT.

This chain's CDR3 is CASSYGLGLGYEQYF. The CDR3 nucleotides read TGTGCCAGCAGTTACGGGTTGGGACTAGGCTACGAGCAGTACTTC. This chain uses TRBV6-5 with TRBJ2-7; the match to TRBD2 covers 8 bases. The CDR3 has 15 amino acids. The junction had 6 bases not matched to a gene; V was cut back by 2 bases and J by 3 bases. In germline, CDR1 is MNHEY, CDR2 SVGAGI.

The CDR3 is CASSAGGQPQHF. As DNA, the CDR3 is TGTGCCAGCAGCGCCGGAGGTCAGCCCCAGCATTTT. The gene calls are TRBV28 and TRBJ1-5; unclear D gene. Germline assignment: CDR1 MDHEN and CDR2 SYDVKM. The CDR3 sequence is 12 residues long. Trimming shortened V by 6 bases and J by 6 bases, and 9 bases separated the two germline ends.

The chain combines TRBV19 with TRBJ2-7, with TRBD1 identical over 11 bases. V was clipped by 9 bases and J by 2 bases; unmatched bases: 9. CDR1 and CDR2 (germline): LNHDA, SQIVND (reference sequence). CDR3 length equals 15 residues. CDR3 in amino acids: CASAYGTGGTYEQYF. The CDR3 bases are TGTGCCAGCGCATACGGGACAGGGGGTACCTACGAGCAGTACTTC.

The chain carries TRBV5-1 and TRBJ2-7; 8 bases match TRBD2. Germline trimming cut 5 bases from V and 2 bases from J; bases unmatched to any gene: 6. Germline V gene lookup returns CDR1 SGHRS and CDR2 YFSETQ. The CDR3 has 14 amino acids. CDR3 sequence: CASSSGTSPYEQYF. CDR3 bases: TGCGCCAGCAGTTCCGGGACTAGTCCCTACGAGCAGTACTTC.

The chain couples TRBV29-1 to TRBJ2-6; TRBD2 matches 14 bases. Trimming took 4 bases from V and 3 from J; bases not matched to a gene: 14. The CDR3 consists of 20 residues. CDR1 is SQVTM, CDR2 ANQGSEA, per germline. CDR3 region: CSVARSPTGLAGVGANVLTF. Written as DNA, the CDR3 is TGCAGCGTTGCCCGCTCGCCTACGGGACTAGCGGGGGTTGGGGCCAACGTCCTGACTTTC. The variable domain in full, with the rest retrieved from reference TRBV29-1 and TRBJ2-6, is SAVISQKPSRDICQRGTSLTIQCQVDSQVTMMFWYRQQPGQSLTLIATANQGSEATYESGFVIDKFPISRPNLTFSTLTVSNMSPEDSSIYLCSVARSPTGLAGVGANVLTFGAGSRLTVL.

J is TRBJ1-4 and V is TRBV9; D unresolved. Germline-derived CDR1 and CDR2 are SGDLS and YYNGEE. Trimming shortened V by 2 bases and J by 3 bases, and 8 bases separated the two germline ends. The length of the CDR3 is 14 residues. CDR3 DNA: TGTGCCAGCAGCGTTGGGCACCCTAATGAAAAACTGTTTTTT. It translates to CASSVGHPNEKLFF.

This clone showed up just once. Other DNA sequences in this sample translate to the same CDR3. The chain carries TRBV5-1 and TRBJ1-6, with D possibly TRBD1 on 5 matching bases. The CDR3 loop spans 15 amino acids. The germline V gene has CDR1 SGHRS and CDR2 YFSETQ. Trimming left V 0 bases short and J 4 bases short, with 8 bases between. The CDR3: CASSLEGEYNSPLHF. The CDR3 nucleotides are TGCGCCAGCAGCTTGGAAGGGGAGTATAATTCACCCCTCCACTTT.

CDR3 region: CASSLAGISYEQYF. Here the CDR3 DNA reads TGTGCCAGCAGCTTAGCAGGGATCAGCTACGAGCAGTACTTC. The chain combines TRBV11-2 with TRBJ2-7; D is possibly TRBD1 (5 bases). The germline CDR1 and CDR2 sequences are SGHAT and FQNNGV. This CDR3 is built from 14 residues. The V and J ends lost 1 base and 3 bases respectively, with 10 bases between them.